The clone carrying this TCR beta chain appeared a single time. Its cognate antigen is unknown. The data derive from a study of graft-versus-host responses after intestinal transplantation. Study-wide background: Every recipient had anti-thymocyte globulin induction and 2 to 4 years of tacrolimus plus steroids.

Study-wide results and limits: Ileal or blood samples showed some GvH clones first, and such clones were also found in recipient marrow. Among circulating GvH clones, peak levels were associated with early post-transplant declines in HvG clones.

There are 14 residues in the CDR3. The V and J ends lost 3 bases and 0 bases, in that order; junction bases with no gene match: 0. Germline V gene data show CDR1 as SGHVS and CDR2 as FNYEAQ. Assay: immunoSEQ multiplex PCR; the TCRdb copy retains only in-frame clones and omits some. The sample has 40,000 or so clones, about nine tenths seen once. The specimen comprised PBMCs, sampled around 270 days after transplant. The genes are TRBV7-6 and TRBJ1-2; 8 nucleotides align to TRBD1. This TCR was recovered from a human patient who received an intestinal transplant, so some T cells may come from the graft donor. For the CDR3, the DNA is TGTGCCAGCAGCTTGGACAGGGCTAACTATGGCTACACCTTC. This codes for CASSLDRANYGYTF.